This T cell receptor beta chain derives from a study of patients and donors after allogeneic stem cell transplantation (TCRdb year 2020). The library relied on RT-PCR. The run used a NextSeq 550. Using fastp trimming at Q25 and MiXCR clonotype assembly, TCRdb reanalyzed the public sequencing data and kept in-frame beta chains. Rows are unified per CDR3 protein, each entry keeping the most common DNA and genes. Counted in this sample were approximately 250,000 distinct CDR3 sequences; 14% of them appeared once. Under 14% of the sample is taken by the ten largest. This clonotype was seen at least ten times. It lacks a known antigen. Base qualities are not at hand, and no much larger clone is one base apart. The sequenced sample consisted of blood, either unsorted or a sorted T cell fraction (not recorded which). This TCR derives from a human donor who was either an allogeneic HSCT recipient or a stem cell or donor lymphocyte infusion donor (not recorded which). It is not recorded whose cells these are; they may come from a transplant donor.

The bases are TGTGCCAGCATCGGGACCCTCCTTAATGAGCAGTTCTTC. The resulting protein is CASIGTLLNEQFF. The rearrangement joined TRBV2 to TRBJ2-1, with the D assignment possibly TRBD1 or TRBD2, given 5 matching bases for each. The CDR3 measures 13 amino acids from cysteine to phenylalanine. The CDR3 DNA has 39 bases and is translated from base 1. The germline V gene specifies SNHLY as CDR1 and FYNNEI as CDR2. V is clipped by 7 bases and J by 7 bases, and the sequence between their germline boundaries is 14 bases long. Full variable domain (CDR3 extended with the reference TRBV2 and TRBJ2-1 proteins): EPEVTQTPSHQVTQMGQEVILRCVPISNHLYFYWYRQILGQKVEFLVSFYNNEISEKSEIFDDQFSVERPDGSNFTLKIRSTKLEDSAMYFCASIGTLLNEQFFGPGTRLTVL.